Described below is a single T cell receptor beta chain sequence and its context. Its antigen is unknown. The data stem from a study of Graves' ophthalmopathy and Graves' hyperthyroidism. Stable hyperthyroid donors showed no ophthalmopathy during 18 months follow-up. Pregnant or lactating patients and those with other autoimmune diseases or uncontrolled infections were excluded. PBMCs were isolated from an approximately 10 ml sample of fresh peripheral blood. CDR3 size: 14 residues. The V gene lost 4 bases and the J gene lost 7 bases, with 11 bases spanning the gap. Germline V lookup: CDR1 LNHDA, CDR2 SQIVND (reference sequence). RNA transcripts yielded amplified TCR beta CDR3 regions. In the first round, RT-PCR was carried out with HTBI primers, and a multiplex PCR formed the second round. Each CDR3 protein is one row after TCRdb ran MiXCR on the multiplex PCR reads. The sample has about 16,000 distinct CDR3 sequences, 46% seen once.

Study results and limitations: The majority of expanded thyroid clonotypes above 0.001 frequency also occurred in blood.

Input material: peripheral blood. The V gene is TRBV19, the J gene TRBJ1-6; a weak D match, TRBD1 (6 bases). The source is a woman aged 40 to 50 with stable Graves' hyperthyroidism. CDR3 DNA: TGTGCCAGTAGTACAGGACAGAGAAATTCACCCCTCCACTTT. Protein: CASSTGQRNSPLHF.